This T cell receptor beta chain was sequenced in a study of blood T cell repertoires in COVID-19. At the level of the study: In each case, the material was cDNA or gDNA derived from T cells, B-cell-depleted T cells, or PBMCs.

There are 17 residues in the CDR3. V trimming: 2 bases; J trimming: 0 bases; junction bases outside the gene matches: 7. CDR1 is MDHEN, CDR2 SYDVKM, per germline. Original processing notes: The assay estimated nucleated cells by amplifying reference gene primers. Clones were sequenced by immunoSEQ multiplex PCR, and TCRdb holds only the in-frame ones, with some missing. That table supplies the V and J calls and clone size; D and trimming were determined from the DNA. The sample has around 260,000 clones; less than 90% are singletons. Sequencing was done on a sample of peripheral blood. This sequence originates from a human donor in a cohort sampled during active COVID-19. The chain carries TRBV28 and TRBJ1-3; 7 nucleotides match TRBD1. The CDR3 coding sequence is TGTGCCAGCAGTTTAGCCGCTGGGACAGTCTCTGGAAACACCATATATTTT. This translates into CASSLAAGTVSGNTIYF.